This T cell receptor (beta chain) was observed in a study of spatial heterogeneity in lung cancer. Study details: Where they were available, follow-up PBMC samples were sequenced, at a median of about 25 months after resection. Study-level points and caveats: Blood contained ubiquitous expanded tumor TCRs more at resection than at follow-up.

Time point in this sample: blood at routine non-recurrence follow-up after resection. To note about this clonotype: No antigen is known for it.

Germline CDR1 and CDR2: SGHRS and YFSETQ. V gave up 4 bases and J gave up 0 bases, with 13 bases separating them. This CDR3 contains 15 residues. TCRdb re-called the 5' RACE reads with MiXCR, one entry per CDR3 protein. The repertoire includes some 46,000 distinct CDR3 sequences, 10% to 15% of them detected once, and 30% to 35% sits in the top ten. The chain is built from TRBV5-1 and TRBJ1-1; D gene unclear. The specimen comprised PBMCs, sampled at follow-up. This clonotype originated in a male donor with early-stage non-small cell lung cancer. CDR3 amino acids: CASSTQTGMNTEAFF. The DNA for the CDR3 is TGCGCCAGCAGCACCCAGACGGGGATGAACACTGAAGCTTTCTTT.